Listed here are 11 T cell receptor beta chains from one sample, sequenced in a study of cytomegalovirus exposure and HLA in healthy donors. Use of 60 Vbeta and 13 Jbeta primers characterized the PCR. The assay was immunoSEQ multiplex PCR, and TCRdb's table has in-frame clones only and misses some. In the table there are around 100,000 clones, roughly 77% of which are singletons. The sample consisted of PBMCs. These receptors all come from a woman aged 18-29 years in good health and CMV-seropositive.

Within the sample, this clone is medium-sized (0.01 to 0.1%). The genes are TRBV19 and TRBJ2-1; 14 bases map to TRBD2. The trim removed 3 bases at V and 6 bases at J, leaving 1 base unmatched. Germline CDR1 and CDR2: LNHDA and SQIVND (reference sequence). The CDR3 runs 15 residues. The CDR3 DNA follows: TGTGCCAGTAGTATCGGGACTAGCGGGAGCAATGAGCAGTTCTTC. As protein: CASSIGTSGSNEQFF.

As for this clone: The junction and the germline gene differ at one end; a read error may be behind it. The chain has TRBV7-2 and TRBJ2-7; 8 bases match TRBD2. Per germline, CDR1 SGHTA and CDR2 FQGNSA. This CDR3 has 14 amino acids. Here the CDR3 DNA reads TGTGCCAGCAGTTTAGGGACTAGAATCGGTGAGCAGTACTTC. It specifies CASSLGTRIGEQYF.

V is TRBV5-6 and J is TRBJ2-7, with 11 bases aligning to TRBD1. Trimming removed 4 bases from V and 6 bases from J; junction bases left unmatched: 6. The length of the CDR3 is 14 residues. Germline CDR1 and CDR2: SGHDT and YYEEEE. Here the CDR3 reads CASSIPGQGVEQYF. The CDR3 nucleotides are TGTGCCAGCAGCATCCCGGGACAGGGGGTCGAGCAGTACTTC.

The V call is TRBV27, the J call TRBJ2-1, with 7 bases identical to TRBD2. The germline V gene encodes CDR1 MNHEY and CDR2 SMNVEV (reference sequence). V gave up 0 bases and J gave up 3 bases; unmatched junction bases: 5. The CDR3 spans 16 residues. As DNA, the CDR3 is TGTGCCAGCAGTTTATCGGTCCGGGGGGTCTACAATGAGCAGTTCTTC. Its protein is CASSLSVRGVYNEQFF.

The V and J genes are TRBV7-9 and TRBJ2-7; possible D gene TRBD1, 5 bases. CDR1 is SEHNR and CDR2 is FQNEAQ in the germline V gene (reference sequence). V dropped 2 bases and J dropped 6 bases, with 14 bases sitting between them. This CDR3 has 14 residues. As DNA, the CDR3 is TGTGCCAGCAGCTTAACACAGGTCCCATCCGAGCAGTACTTC. This encodes CASSLTQVPSEQYF.

The sample holds a few counts of this clone. The chain employs TRBV6-5 and TRBJ2-6; the D is unclear. Trimming removed 6 bases from V and 0 bases from J, with 9 bases in between. The CDR3 runs to 15 residues. Germline V lookup: CDR1 MNHEY, CDR2 SVGAGI. As DNA, the CDR3 is TGTGCCAGCAGCCCTCCCCCCTCTGGGGCCAACGTCCTGACTTTC. It specifies CASSPPPSGANVLTF.

This clone has only a few counts. One end of the junction is discordant with germline, which a read error may explain. This specimen includes other DNA sequences encoding the same CDR3. The rearrangement joins TRBV7-6 to TRBJ1-5, with 9 positions matching TRBD1. This CDR3 is 15 amino acids long. CDR1 is SGHVS and CDR2 is FNYEAQ in the germline V gene. The CDR3 DNA reads as TGCGCCAGCAGCCCTGGGACAGGGAGGGATCAGCCCCAGCATTTT. Translation gives CASSPGTGRDQPQHF.

The J gene is TRBJ2-1, the V gene TRBV9; D is ambiguous. Trimming pared 0 bases from V and 7 bases from J, leaving 5 bases between. Germline V CDR1 and CDR2: SGDLS, YYNGEE. The CDR3 is made up of 12 amino acids. The CDR3 DNA follows: TGTGCCAGCAGCGTAGGGCGGAATGAGCAGTTCTTC. It is translated as CASSVGRNEQFF.

The V and J genes are TRBV19 and TRBJ2-7, with 7 bases identical to TRBD2. Per the germline V gene, CDR1 is LNHDA and CDR2 is SQIVND (reference sequence). The ends lost 9 bases at V and 0 bases at J; junction bases unmatched: 11. CDR3 size: 15 residues. CDR3 bases: TGTGCCAGCAAGTCGAGCGGGGTGAGCTCCTACGAGCAGTACTTC. Encoded protein: CASKSSGVSSYEQYF.

J is TRBJ2-5 and V is TRBV5-1, with TRBD2 matching over 10 bases. Germline CDR1 reads SGHRS; CDR2 reads YFSETQ. V was clipped by 3 bases and J by 4 bases; unmatched bases: 9. The CDR3 loop spans 16 amino acids. The CDR3 DNA reads as TGCGCCAGCAGCTCGAGAGCGGGGGGGATGGGAGAGACCCAGTACTTC. Translated, it gives CASSSRAGGMGETQYF.

The chain combines TRBV7-7 with TRBJ1-3, with D tentatively TRBD1 (5 bases). This CDR3 region has 18 residues. Germline V gene sequence: CDR1 SSHAT, CDR2 FNYEAQ (reference sequence). V lost 5 bases, J lost 4 bases, and 24 bases lay in between. The CDR3 DNA follows: TGTGCCAGCAGCCCAGGGTGGGGCGGTGGCGTAAGGGGAAACACCATATATTTT. It codes for CASSPGWGGGVRGNTIYF.